This T cell receptor (beta chain) was recorded in a study of cytomegalovirus exposure and HLA in healthy donors (dated by TCRdb to 2017 to 2019). For the wider study: According to an earlier analysis of several hundred of the donors, roughly 180 million T cells yielded over 100 million unique TCR beta sequences and about 300 Gb of sequence data. An early release covering some 640 HLA-typed donors comprised about 320 gigabases of sequencing data and about 90 million unique TCR sequences. The genetic ancestry cluster associated with self-reported Caucasian donors included 81% of the 350 to 500 genotyped donors. The study aimed to test whether signatures of past pathogen exposure could be identified by cataloging public T cell receptors. The study used immunosequencing to profile the T cell repertoires of approximately 640 subjects and linked those repertoires to cytomegalovirus serostatus. Besides the first cohort of roughly 660 subjects, a separate validation cohort made up of 95 to 150 different subjects was used. The study combined high-throughput TCR immunosequencing, statistical association of individual TCRs with disease status, and machine learning to predict cytomegalovirus infection status. A later analysis re-examined previously published TCR beta repertoires from more than 600 donors and added high-resolution HLA genotyping to investigate patterns of TCR occurrence. Rather than using new phenotypic data, the later analysis identified candidate immune exposures from TCR beta sequences and from how often those sequences occurred across donors. An earlier analysis of 587 of the donors used high-throughput TCR beta sequencing to judge whether each TCR beta V gene segment behaved as functional or pseudogenic. Donor age, sex, ethnicity and CMV serostatus were compiled alongside the repertoire data. A later genetic analysis used genome-wide SNP genotypes for about three fifths of the 666 donors, treating that subset as a discovery cohort. Every discovery cohort repertoire had been produced on one sequencing platform. Class I and class II HLA loci were covered by the typing at four-digit resolution. The number of donors typed differed by locus, with roughly 620-630 for A, B, C, DRB1 and DQB1, 522 for DQA1, 600 to 610 for DPA1, and some 450 for DPB1. Roughly 5 DR-DQ haplotypes were handled as single units for association and clustering because linkage in the cohort was strong. Among around 400 genotyped donors of the cohort, an average of approximately 200,000 unique TCR beta nucleotide sequences was sequenced per donor, of which about 18% were non-productive. Study-level results and caveats: In a later analysis, 15,000 to 20,000 TCR beta sequences were associated with specific HLA alleles at a false discovery rate of 0.05. Some IMGT-functional V segments, including TRBV6-2 and TRBV6-3, could not be distinguished by the 87-base-pair reads and were therefore excluded. For the cohort, immune exposure information was limited to CMV serostatus. This cohort had only TCR beta chains sequenced, and the lack of alpha or paired-chain data limited which features could be detected. According to a later analysis, TCR association rates differed among HLA loci, with DRB1 alleles showing the most associated TCRs and HLA-C alleles showing the fewest. Compared with the approximately 710-donor mean, donors in an Asian-associated ancestry cluster had fewer N-insertions in productive TCRs, according to a later genetic analysis. The classifier was reported to diagnose cytomegalovirus status with high specificity and sensitivity in both the original cohort and the validation cohort. The study gave a list of about 170 TCR beta chains associated with cytomegalovirus. In vitro tests confirmed that three of the cytomegalovirus-associated TCR beta chains recognize cytomegalovirus antigens. When HLA alleles, especially DR and DQ, strongly co-occurred, TCR associations were difficult to assign to individual alleles. Most TCR sequences were observed very rarely across donors, whereas some public TCRs were present in many individuals. In a later genetic analysis, a missense DCLRE1C variant was associated with V-gene and J-gene trimming of TCR beta chains, and the association was replicated in an independent cohort. Correlated functional status among segregating V segments might be attributable to linkage disequilibrium, but an unknown experimental factor could not be ruled out. HLA typing was unavailable for some donors at each locus, so association tests used only the typed subset. An earlier analysis of approximately 590 of the donors showed that most TCR beta V segments appeared in productive rearrangements either about 87% or about 30% of the time, which broadly matched IMGT annotations. In a later analysis, several top co-occurrence clusters were reported to appear linked to parvovirus B19, influenza, CMV and Epstein-Barr virus. A cluster of highly shared sequence variants was judged likely to represent a technical artifact of the sequencing pipeline. A further reported finding was that TCR beta sequences accurately predicted the HLA-A and HLA-B alleles for most subjects in the first cohort. A later analysis found that HLA-associated TCR beta chains were more clonally expanded and had lower generation probabilities than equally common non-associated chains. The presence/absence analyses assumed that sequencing depth was roughly uniform across donors, and that assumption may not be true. About 17 rarely observed V segments, including chromosome 9 orphons, were excluded from the earlier analysis of approximately 500 of the donors because counts were too low. According to the authors, the approach could potentially be generalized to other disease states and immunological phenotypes. In a later analysis, most CMV-associated TCR beta chains were found to appear HLA-restricted, with HLA associations seemingly driven largely by CMV exposure.

The cohort was made up of about 670 healthy bone marrow donors. All cohort members were sampled while nominally healthy, although unrecorded immune exposures were likely present. The donor was CMV seronegative and was included in the group of 352 seronegative cohort members. Every donor gave a peripheral blood sample, and the peripheral blood mononuclear cells from that sample were used for TCR beta sequencing. The Qiagen DNeasy Blood Extraction Kit was used to extract genomic DNA from the blood cell samples. The library was made by the immunoSEQ multiplex PCR assay. For the multiplex PCR, a mixture combining 60 forward primers for TCR Vbeta segments and 13 reverse primers for TCR Jbeta segments was used. Amplification of the CDR3 region of rearranged TCR beta genes was performed with a multiplex PCR assay on genomic DNA. The amplified TCR beta libraries were sequenced on the Illumina HiSeq System as 87-base-pair reads. From the authors' description of their analysis: Across the 670 or so repertoires, a later analysis counted roughly 84 million unique TCR beta chains, some 11 million of which were shared by at least two donors. Raw reads were error-corrected and collapsed into unique sequences with a nearest-neighbor algorithm that merged closely related sequences to remove PCR and sequencing errors. To assign V, D and J gene segments, CDR3 sequences were aligned to IMGT reference sequences. For a sequence to be retained, at least a six-nucleotide match to both a V gene segment and a J gene segment was required. A rearrangement counted as productive if the CDR3 had no stop codons and remained in frame with V and J, and every other rearrangement counted as non-productive. CDR3 was defined according to IMGT convention as the region running from the second conserved V-encoded cysteine to the conserved J-encoded phenylalanine. In an earlier analysis of approximately 500 of the donors, sequences lacking an unambiguous match to a single V gene segment were excluded. An earlier analysis of under 750 of the donors called V segments functional above 56.7% productive rearrangements and segregating when the between-donor standard deviation exceeded 5%. To diagnose cytomegalovirus status from the catalog of TCR beta chain sequences, a statistical classification framework was built. In a later analysis, V and J genes were assigned by comparing TCR nucleotide sequences against IMGT/GENE-DB human TR gene sequences. The TCRdist pipeline was used in a later analysis to assign CDR3 sequences and most-parsimonious VDJ recombination scenarios. In a later analysis, every TCR beta chain was defined by the combination of its CDR3 amino acid sequence and its V-gene family, and reads without a unique V-gene family were dropped. In a later analysis, several hundred highly shared, low-generation-probability nucleotide sequences were removed to address suspected cross-contamination and a sequencing artifact. A later analysis calculated a clonal expansion index for each public chain from normalized within-repertoire ranks of inferred template counts. A later analysis computed generation probabilities with a VDJ recombination model fitted to out-of-frame rearrangements, and checked the results against IGoR. A later analysis scored TCR-TCR, TCR-HLA and TCR-CMV co-occurrence with hypergeometric tests, applying a repertoire-size bias correction to TCR pairs. A later analysis estimated false discovery rates by permuting HLA or CMV assignments 20 times. In a later analysis, co-occurring TCRs were grouped using DBSCAN, and TCRdist sequence similarity was added for clustering within HLA-allele-positive subsets. For co-occurrence clustering, repertoires with fewer than 30,000 or more than 120,000 public chains were excluded, along with roughly five repertoires with anomalous nucleotide sharing. Here the immuneACCESS table is served through TCRdb, limited to in-frame sequences with V and J called. Missing clones are a known gap in these copies; in checked studies unresolved V genes cover under half, and the rest lacks a known reason. V and J calls and clone size come straight from that table; D and trimming were deduced from the DNA. The sample records some 140,000 clones, around 79% of which are singletons. More than 0.75% of the sample is taken by the ten largest.

There are a few counts of this clone. Its binding antigen is unknown. Base qualities were left out, and no much larger clone turns up one base away. The germline V gene (reference sequence) sets CDR1 to SEHNR and CDR2 to FQNEAQ. At the junction V is shortened by 6 bases and J by 4 bases; bases outside the gene matches: 5. The CDR3 sequence holds 16 residues, the cysteine and phenylalanine included. Only CDR3 DNA remains: 48 bases, in frame from the first base. The rearranged segments are TRBV7-9 and TRBJ1-6, and TRBD1 aligns with 11 junction nucleotides. The TCR sequence derives from a man between 18 and 29 years old in good health and CMV-seronegative. Sample: PBMCs. CDR3 sequence: CASSRDRGDYNSPLHF. The nucleotide sequence reads TGTGCCAGCAGTCGGGACAGGGGGGATTATAATTCACCCCTCCACTTT.